This TCR beta chain comes out of a study of shared clonotypes between healthy human individuals. As defined, naive CD8 cells were CD45RO-negative and positively selected for CCR7, with terminally differentiated effector memory CD45RA+ cells excluded. The study's findings and limits: A reduction in generation probabilities was seen for non-shared clonotypes relative to those shared by all four donors.

When replicate PCRs were run on sorted subsets, they used 200 to 250 ng DNA, about 31,000 T cell genomes. Clones were read by immunoSEQ multiplex PCR, and TCRdb kept only the in-frame ones, dropping some. The table records hundreds of thousands of clones, approximately 95% of them present only once. In regard to this clone: Its specificity is not known.

The TCR originated in a woman in her 30s in good health. The sequenced material came from naive CD8+ T cells sorted from blood.

The CDR3 DNA reads TGCAGCGTCGTTATGGGACGGCCTGAAGCTTTCTTT. As protein: CSVVMGRPEAFF. This chain connects TRBV29-1 to TRBJ1-1, with TRBD1 as a possible D gene (5 bases). Trimming left V 6 bases short and J 6 bases short, with 14 bases between. Germline CDR1 and CDR2: SQVTM and ANQGSEA. The CDR3 spans 12 residues.